The clone carrying this TCR beta chain has just one count. Compared with germline, one end of the junction differs, possibly owing to a read error. The template was RNA from unsorted bulk tissue. The germline CDR1 and CDR2 sequences are MGHRA and YSYEKL. The length of the CDR3 is 19 residues. The entry originates in a study of tumor and adjacent non-tumor tissue in lung cancer. TCRbeta libraries were built with three rounds of nested PCR, modified from ARM-PCR. In TCRdb, the multiplex PCR reads were re-called with MiXCR into one record per CDR3 protein. Of some 120,000 distinct CDR3 sequences listed, 66% are singletons.

The receptor was isolated from a man younger than 40 with non-small cell lung cancer. Sequencing input: lung tumor tissue. The V call is TRBV4-1, the J call TRBJ2-7, with 10 bases identical to TRBD1. Here the CDR3 reads CASSKGETGGIGETYEPYF. The DNA of the CDR3 is TGCGCCAGCAGCAAGGGGGAGACAGGGGGCATTGGGGAAACCTACGAGCCGTACTTC.